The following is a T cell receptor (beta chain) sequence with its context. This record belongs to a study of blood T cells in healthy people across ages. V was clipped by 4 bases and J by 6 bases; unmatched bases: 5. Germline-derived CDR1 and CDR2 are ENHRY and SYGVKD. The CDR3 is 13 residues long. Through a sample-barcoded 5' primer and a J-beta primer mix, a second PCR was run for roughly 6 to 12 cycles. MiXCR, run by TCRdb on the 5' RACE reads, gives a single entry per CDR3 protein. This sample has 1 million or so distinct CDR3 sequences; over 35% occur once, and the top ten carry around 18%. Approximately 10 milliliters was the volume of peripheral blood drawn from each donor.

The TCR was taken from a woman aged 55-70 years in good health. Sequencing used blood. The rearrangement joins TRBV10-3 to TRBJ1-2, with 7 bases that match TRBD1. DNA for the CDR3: TGTGCCATCAGTGGACAGGGTGGCGATGGCTACACCTTC. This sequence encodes CAISGQGGDGYTF.